A single sample gave rise to the 15 T cell receptor beta chains below, sequenced in a study of CD8 T cells in Susac syndrome. When the RNA was reverse transcribed, random hexamers were used with an input of roughly 0.45 to 1 ug. TCRdb reanalysed the immunoSEQ multiplex PCR reads using MiXCR and keeps one entry per CDR3 protein. The sample holds 250,000 to 300,000 distinct CDR3 sequences, roughly 85% seen once. The sample taken for sequencing was CD8+ T cells from PBMCs. The receptors here all came from a human donor with multiple sclerosis.

The genes are TRBV28 and TRBJ2-2; 14 nucleotides agree with TRBD2. CDR1 and CDR2 from the germline V gene are MDHEN and SYDVKM. CDR3 length equals 17 residues. J lost 3 bases, V lost 6 bases, and 6 bases had no gene match. The CDR3 loop reads CASSLGLAGVDTGELFF. DNA of the CDR3: TGTGCCAGCAGCTTGGGACTAGCGGGAGTCGACACCGGGGAGCTGTTTTTT.

This clonotype has just one count. The chain recombines TRBV3-1 with TRBJ2-1; no reliable D call. The germline V gene has CDR1 LGHDT and CDR2 YNNKEL (reference sequence). V was trimmed by 1 base and J by 0 bases, leaving 7 bases between them. This CDR3 spans 15 amino acids. The CDR3 nucleotides read TGTGCCAGCAGCCAAGTTCTAGGCTCCTACAATGAGCAGTTCTTC. Translating gives CASSQVLGSYNEQFF.

This chain joins TRBV4-1 and TRBJ1-1; TRBD1 is a possible D gene (6 bases). Looked up from germline, CDR1 is MGHRA and CDR2 is YSYEKL. V was shortened by 2 bases and J by 2 bases, with 9 bases between the two germline ends. CDR3 length equals 14 residues. CDR3 DNA sequence: TGCGCCAGCAGCCAAAGGACAGCCAACACTGAAGCTTTCTTT. Translation gives CASSQRTANTEAFF.

Only one count was recorded for this clonotype. The chain couples TRBV20-1 to TRBJ2-4; D may be TRBD2 (6 bases). CDR1 and CDR2 (germline): DFQATT, SNEGSKA (reference sequence). The V gene lost 0 bases and the J gene lost 4 bases, with 13 bases spanning the gap. The CDR3 has 15 amino acids. The CDR3 sequence is CSARDLRGTKNIQYF. For the CDR3, the DNA is TGCAGTGCTAGAGATCTGCGGGGCACAAAAAACATTCAGTACTTC.

This chain joins TRBV15 and TRBJ2-6; a possible D gene is TRBD1 (6 bases). V lost 5 bases to trimming and J lost 0 bases, with 17 bases between them. Germline V gene lookup returns CDR1 LNHNV and CDR2 YYDKDF (reference sequence). CDR3 length: 18 residues. For the CDR3, the DNA is TGTGCCACCAGCGGACGAATGACAGGTTTCTCTGGGGCCAACGTCCTGACTTTC. It is translated as CATSGRMTGFSGANVLTF.

The chain joins TRBV27 to TRBJ2-3, with TRBD2 identical over 11 bases. CDR3 size: 16 residues. The germline V gene encodes CDR1 MNHEY and CDR2 SMNVEV (reference sequence). The V and J ends lost 5 bases and 6 bases, in that order; junction bases with no gene match: 10. CDR3 amino acids: CASSTRTSGPPDTQYF. The CDR3 DNA is TGTGCCAGCAGTACCCGGACTAGCGGGCCTCCGGATACGCAGTATTTT.

V and J are TRBV27 and TRBJ2-7; D possibly uses TRBD1 or TRBD2 (5 bases each). The CDR3 extends over 16 amino acids. V shed 7 bases and J shed 6 bases, with 25 bases lying between them. Looked up from germline, CDR1 is MNHEY and CDR2 is SMNVEV (reference sequence). The CDR3 nucleotides are TGTGCCAGCAACCCTGGAAGAGGGACGTTCCCGGCCGAGCAGTACTTC. Protein product: CASNPGRGTFPAEQYF.

The rearrangement joins TRBV7-9 to TRBJ1-3; D is unresolved. V lost 4 bases, J lost 2 bases, and 15 bases lay in between. The CDR3 has 16 residues. Germline CDR1 reads SEHNR; CDR2 reads FQNEAQ (reference sequence). CDR3 in amino acids: CASSSSKGWTGNTIYF. The DNA of the CDR3 is TGTGCCAGCAGCTCCTCTAAAGGCTGGACTGGAAACACCATATATTTT.

The chain joins TRBV7-9 to TRBJ1-4, with D hard to call. The CDR3 contains 11 residues. Trimming stripped 7 bases from V and 8 bases from J, with 8 bases between. Germline CDR1 reads SEHNR; CDR2 reads FQNEAQ (reference sequence). CDR3 residues: CASNPAEKLFF. The CDR3, as DNA: TGTGCCAGCAACCCTGCGGAAAAACTGTTTTTT.

The rearrangement links TRBV29-1 to TRBJ2-4; either TRBD1 or TRBD2 may fit D (5 bases each). Germline CDR1 and CDR2: SQVTM and ANQGSEA. The CDR3 has 13 residues. The V end was cut by 7 bases, the J end by 7 bases, with 17 bases between. The CDR3 loop reads CSGSGTRRNIQYF. The CDR3 region has the DNA TGCAGCGGCTCCGGGACCAGGAGGAACATTCAGTACTTC.

The rearrangement links TRBV5-6 to TRBJ2-7; D possibly uses TRBD1 or TRBD2 (6 bases each). Deletions cut 7 bases from V and 2 bases from J, with 10 bases between. The germline V gene encodes CDR1 SGHDT and CDR2 YYEEEE. This CDR3 has 12 residues. The CDR3 DNA reads as TGTGCCAGCTCCGGGGGCACCTACGAGCAGTACTTC. Encoded protein: CASSGGTYEQYF.

A few counts support this clonotype. The chain recombines TRBV5-6 with TRBJ2-7, with D possibly being TRBD1 or TRBD2 (6 bases each). This CDR3 has 14 residues. Trimming cost V 4 bases and J 1 base, with 12 bases left between them. Germline V gene sequence: CDR1 SGHDT, CDR2 YYEEEE. The CDR3 region has the DNA TGTGCCAGCAGCGGGGGGACACCTTCCTACGAGCAGTACTTC. Translating it yields CASSGGTPSYEQYF.

The chain combines TRBV10-1 with TRBJ2-7, with D perhaps TRBD2 (6 bases). There are 14 residues in the CDR3. The germline V and J ends were trimmed by 3 bases and 7 bases, with 16 bases remaining between them. Germline V gene data show CDR1 as WNHNN and CDR2 as SYGVQD (reference sequence). The CDR3 region has the DNA TGCGCCAGCAGTGAAACCCAGACGCGGGGAGAGCAGTACTTC. Translated, it gives CASSETQTRGEQYF.

The chain combines TRBV29-1 with TRBJ2-1; 7 nucleotides line up with TRBD2. The CDR3 has 16 amino acids. Germline lookup yields CDR1 SQVTM and CDR2 ANQGSEA. V lost 4 bases and J lost 4; bases outside the gene matches: 13. Here the CDR3 DNA reads TGCAGCGTTGCCGGTTCTCGCGGGGAGGGTTACAATGAGCAGTTCTTC. Translated, it gives CSVAGSRGEGYNEQFF.

The rearrangement uses TRBV4-1 and TRBJ1-6; D is undetermined. V lost 1 base, J lost 0 bases, and 7 bases lay in between. CDR3 length: 16 residues. CDR1 and CDR2 from the germline V gene are MGHRA and YSYEKL. As DNA, the CDR3 is TGCGCCAGCAGCCAAGCGACGAGCTCCTATAATTCACCCCTCCACTTT. Protein: CASSQATSSYNSPLHF.